This TCR beta chain was found in a study of T cells in Graves' hyperthyroidism and ophthalmopathy. Germline CDR1 and CDR2: SGHTA and FQGNSA. V shed 1 base and J shed 5 bases, with 17 bases lying between them. The CDR3 has 16 amino acids. This clonotype has a handful of counts. As yet, its antigen is unknown. Study results and limitations: Before onset, by a median of around 6.4 months, the model predicted ophthalmopathy. Most expanded thyroid clonotypes above 0.001 recurred in blood.

Amplified regions were TCR beta CDR3 sequences from RNA transcripts. A first-round RT-PCR of the TCR CDR3 used the HTBI primer set. From the multiplex PCR reads, TCRdb called clonotypes with MiXCR, one entry per CDR3 protein. The sample has around 620,000 distinct CDR3 sequences, 16% seen once. The specimen sequenced was blood. The clonotype was recovered from a woman in her 30s with Graves' hyperthyroidism. The chain couples TRBV7-2 to TRBJ1-2; the D gene is possibly TRBD1 (5 bases). In nucleotides, the CDR3 is TGTGCCAGCAGCTTAGAAGTAGCGGGGAGGGGATATGGCTACACCTTC. Translating gives CASSLEVAGRGYGYTF.